The present entry profiles one TCR beta chain with its context. This clone's antigen is unknown. There are no base qualities to consult, and no much larger clone falls within one base. The data belong to a study of T cell responses to AZD1222 COVID-19 vaccine (dated by TCRdb to the early 2020s). Study-level background: TCR sequencing was performed for fewer than 250 trial participants, of whom some 200 were given two doses of AZD1222 and around 26 were given two doses of MenACWY control vaccine. Trial participants were enrolled by age into subgroups of 18-55, 56-69 and 70-plus years, and around 150, 28 and 57 TCR-sequenced participants, respectively, were included in these subgroups.

V and J are trimmed by 5 bases and 9 bases, and the gene matches miss 12 bases of the junction. From the germline V gene (reference sequence), CDR1 is SEHNR and CDR2 is FQNEAQ. CDR3 length: 15 amino acids, cysteine to phenylalanine. Just the 45-base CDR3 DNA is kept, in frame starting at base 1. Explained via the paper, the time point label denotes: about 28 days (+/-7) after the second vaccine dose. Because spike-specific TCR depth and breadth did not differ between the two schedules, AZD1222 recipients who got a second dose at roughly 4 weeks were pooled with those who got a second dose at roughly 12 weeks. Samples from vaccinated people were obtained from the UK trials COV001 and COV002, which included a single-blind randomized controlled phase 2/3 trial of AZD1222 (ChAdOx1 nCoV-19) in healthy adults. Trial participant PBMC samples were collected at day 0 and day 28 after the second dose for TCRbeta chain sequencing.

Overall study results and their limits: The 56-69-year group was small, and its depth increase did not reach significance, likely because of low power. Most participants were white British and females outnumbered males, and the authors suggested that clonal diversity may have been underestimated. Spike-specific TCR breadth and depth rose significantly after two AZD1222 doses compared with day 0 and with MenACWY recipients. Because no samples from the day 14 peak response were available, repertoires could be characterized only after the peak T cell response. Conclusions about previously exposed vaccinees were limited because only six AZD1222 recipients were SARS-CoV-2 seropositive at baseline. Reportedly, close to half of the unique spike-specific TCRs recognized epitopes lying outside the regions that are mutated in the B.1.351 and B.1.1.7 variants. Vaccine-associated CD4 TCRs spanned the whole spike protein, with dominant responses in regions 160-218 and 743-854.

The CDR3 regions of human TCRbeta chains were subjected to immunosequencing. As for how the authors treated the data: Repertoire TCRs were matched against a reference library of SARS-CoV-2-specific TCRs generated with the MIRA antigen-specificity platform. Breadth was defined as the fraction of unique TCRs that were SARS-CoV-2-associated, and depth was defined as the fraction of total T cells that were SARS-CoV-2-associated. Using the MIRA data, each spike-specific TCR was assigned both to the spike region to which the TCR was reactive and to a CD4 or CD8 class. Log10-transformed breadth and depth values were compared by one-way ANOVA with Sidak's multiple comparisons tests. The table was pulled from immuneACCESS by TCRdb, which kept in-frame rearrangements only. Such tables lose some clones; where checked, under half of the loss comes from unresolved V genes, and the rest has no known cause. That table furnishes V, J and clone size, whereas the DNA furnished D and trimming. This sample comprises about 69,000 clones, approximately 82% of them detected only once. Jointly, the top ten make up about 23% of the sample.

The chain joins TRBV7-9 to TRBJ2-1; TRBD2 fits 8 bases in the junction. The sequenced sample was peripheral blood, obtained 28 days after the second AZD1222 dose. The sequence came from an adult who received the AZD1222 COVID-19 vaccine. The nucleotide sequence is TGTGCCAGCAGCGTAATGCGGGGGGCGGCCTTTGAGCAGTTCTTC. Protein translation: CASSVMRGAAFEQFF.